This entry concerns a single T cell receptor (beta chain). Its specificity is not known. The data stem from a study of CXCR3-negative and CXCR3-positive naive CD8 T cells. Whole-study findings and limits: For memory CD8+ cells diversity was much lower, but both naive subsets had comparably high diversity. The level of CXCR3 expression partially decreased after cryopreservation; the majority of assays used fresh PBMCs. Comparison of naive cells showed more hydrophobic TRB CDR3s in CXCR3-positive than in CXCR3-negative naive cells.

Naive CD8+ T lymphocytes were specified as CD45RO-CCR7+CD27+CD95-. Libraries of TRB cDNA were made by 5' RACE and carried UMIs. TCRdb re-called the 5' RACE reads, yielding one record per CDR3 amino acid sequence without DNA. This listing includes 85,000 to 130,000 distinct CDR3 sequences. This CDR3 is 15 amino acids long. The germline CDR1 and CDR2 sequences are SEHNR and FQNEAQ (reference sequence). The J gene is TRBJ2-5, the V gene TRBV7-9; the TCRdb call, TRBD2, lacks DNA for checking. This receptor was identified in a human donor in good health. Some clones in this sample may be carry-over from other donors' samples. Sequenced material: naive CXCR3+ CD8+ T cells from blood. Stated subset: CD45RO-CCR7+CD27+CD95- naive CD8+ T cells expressing CXCR3 (TNR3+). This CDR3 is CASSLPSGGQETQYF.